These T cell receptor beta chains were read from a single sample in a study of T cell repertoires in cytomegalovirus infection. Using its own MiXCR run on the reads, TCRdb lists one record per CDR3 protein. The table has about 700,000 distinct CDR3 sequences, around 32% seen once. These TCRs are of unknown antigen specificity. The sequenced sample was cultured PBMCs, obtained from culture after CMV antigen stimulation. These receptors were taken from a human donor in good health (CMV status not recorded). Some clones in this sample may be carry-over from other donors' samples. CDR3s include the opening cysteine and the closing phenylalanine or tryptophan. Fields, in order: V gene, clone size, D gene, J gene, CDR3 DNA, CDR3 protein. The D gene is left open where the match is weak. Clone size, where shown, is once, few, many, or a class for clones that have expanded.

v_call: TRBV4-1; clone_size: .; d_call: .; j_call: TRBJ2-5; cdr3_nt: TGCGCCAGCAGCCAAGAACGCAGGGCGAGGGAGACCCAGTACTTC; cdr3_aa: CASSQERRARETQYF
v_call: TRBV20-1; clone_size: .; d_call: .; j_call: TRBJ1-5; cdr3_nt: TGCAGTGCCGGCGGGCAGTTGAGCAATCAGCCCCAGCATTTT; cdr3_aa: CSAGGQLSNQPQHF
v_call: TRBV18; clone_size: few; d_call: .; j_call: TRBJ1-6; cdr3_nt: TGTGCCAGCTCGCCTCAGACAGGCAATTCACCCCTCCACTTT; cdr3_aa: CASSPQTGNSPLHF
v_call: TRBV27; clone_size: .; d_call: .; j_call: TRBJ2-5; cdr3_nt: TGTGCCAGCAGTAAAGTGTCCGGGGAGACCCAGTACTTC; cdr3_aa: CASSKVSGETQYF
v_call: TRBV7-2; clone_size: many; d_call: .; j_call: TRBJ2-4; cdr3_nt: TGTGCCAGCAGCAGTAGCATTGCCAAAAACATTCAGTACTTC; cdr3_aa: CASSSSIAKNIQYF
v_call: TRBV7-2; clone_size: many; d_call: .; j_call: TRBJ2-3; cdr3_nt: TGTGCCAGCAGCACCCCAAGGGGATCCACAGATACGCAGTATTTT; cdr3_aa: CASSTPRGSTDTQYF
v_call: TRBV4-3; clone_size: .; d_call: .; j_call: TRBJ2-3; cdr3_nt: TGCGCCAGCAGCCAAGGGGTGGGGAGAGATACGCAGTATTTT; cdr3_aa: CASSQGVGRDTQYF
v_call: TRBV10-3; clone_size: few; d_call: .; j_call: TRBJ2-5; cdr3_nt: TGTGCCATCAGTGAGTCGGAGACCCAGTACTTC; cdr3_aa: CAISESETQYF
v_call: TRBV7-8; clone_size: .; d_call: .; j_call: TRBJ2-1; cdr3_nt: TGTGCCAGCAGCTTAGTGCCGGCAGGGGAAGGTGAGCAGTTCTTC; cdr3_aa: CASSLVPAGEGEQFF
v_call: TRBV20-1; clone_size: few; d_call: .; j_call: TRBJ1-6; cdr3_nt: TGCAGTGCTTATACCGGGACCGACGTTTGGACCCTCCACTTT; cdr3_aa: CSAYTGTDVWTLHF
v_call: TRBV7-9; clone_size: .; d_call: TRBD1; j_call: TRBJ2-1; cdr3_nt: TGTGCCAGCAGTCCCGGGACAGAGTACAATGAGCAGTTCTTC; cdr3_aa: CASSPGTEYNEQFF
v_call: TRBV7-9; clone_size: .; d_call: TRBD1; j_call: TRBJ1-4; cdr3_nt: TGTGCCAGCAGCTCCTCCCGGGACAGGGGGTTTGAAAAACTGTTTTTT; cdr3_aa: CASSSSRDRGFEKLFF
v_call: TRBV19; clone_size: .; d_call: TRBD1; j_call: TRBJ2-1; cdr3_nt: TGTGCCAGTAGTAGGGACAGGGAAGGGAGGCACAATGAGCAGTTCTTC; cdr3_aa: CASSRDREGRHNEQFF
v_call: TRBV29-1; clone_size: few; d_call: .; j_call: TRBJ1-2; cdr3_nt: TGCAGCGTATGGACGGGATACTATGGCTACACCTTC; cdr3_aa: CSVWTGYYGYTF
v_call: TRBV6-2/TRBV6-3; clone_size: few; d_call: .; j_call: TRBJ2-1; cdr3_nt: TGTGCCAGCAGTTCTCCCCAGATTTTGTCCTACAATGAGCAGTTCTTC; cdr3_aa: CASSSPQILSYNEQFF
v_call: TRBV12-3/TRBV12-4; clone_size: few; d_call: .; j_call: TRBJ1-4; cdr3_nt: TGTGCCAGCAGTTTGATGAACGGAGAAAAACTGTTTTTT; cdr3_aa: CASSLMNGEKLFF
v_call: TRBV5-6; clone_size: .; d_call: .; j_call: TRBJ2-5; cdr3_nt: TGTGCCAGCAGCAAGACAGGTTCTGAGACCCAGTACTTC; cdr3_aa: CASSKTGSETQYF
v_call: TRBV12-3/TRBV12-4; clone_size: few; d_call: .; j_call: TRBJ1-2; cdr3_nt: TGTGCCAGCAGTTCTATTACCAGGGGACTCTGGGGATGGTATGGCTACACCTTC; cdr3_aa: CASSSITRGLWGWYGYTF
v_call: TRBV29-1; clone_size: few; d_call: TRBD2; j_call: TRBJ2-1; cdr3_nt: TGCAGCGTTGATGGCGGGAGTAGTTACAATGAGCAGTTCTTC; cdr3_aa: CSVDGGSSYNEQFF
v_call: TRBV10-3; clone_size: .; d_call: .; j_call: TRBJ2-1; cdr3_nt: TGTGCCATCAGTGAGTCGGTCGGGGGCCGCGATGAGCAGTTCTTC; cdr3_aa: CAISESVGGRDEQFF
v_call: TRBV10-3; clone_size: .; d_call: .; j_call: TRBJ2-7; cdr3_nt: TGTGCCATCAGTGAGTCCCTCCGAGTAAGCTCCTACGAGCAGTACTTC; cdr3_aa: CAISESLRVSSYEQYF
v_call: TRBV7-2; clone_size: .; d_call: .; j_call: TRBJ2-1; cdr3_nt: TGTGCCAGCAGCCTAGGGGGGAACGGAATTGAGCAGTTCTTC; cdr3_aa: CASSLGGNGIEQFF
v_call: TRBV4-1; clone_size: few; d_call: .; j_call: TRBJ1-2; cdr3_nt: TGCGCCAGCAGCCCAACCCGCACAGCGGGCGATGGCTACACCTTC; cdr3_aa: CASSPTRTAGDGYTF
v_call: TRBV7-9; clone_size: many; d_call: .; j_call: TRBJ1-2; cdr3_nt: TGTGCCAGCAGCAATACCCGGGGCTACACCTTC; cdr3_aa: CASSNTRGYTF
v_call: TRBV7-2; clone_size: many; d_call: TRBD2; j_call: TRBJ2-2; cdr3_nt: TGTGCCAGCAGCCTGTGGGGGGGCACCGGGGAGCTGTTTTTT; cdr3_aa: CASSLWGGTGELFF
v_call: TRBV12-3/TRBV12-4; clone_size: .; d_call: .; j_call: TRBJ1-4; cdr3_nt: TGTGCCAGCACCCGAGGGGGTACTAATGAAAAACTGTTTTTT; cdr3_aa: CASTRGGTNEKLFF
v_call: TRBV6-1; clone_size: .; d_call: TRBD2; j_call: TRBJ2-1; cdr3_nt: TGTGCCAGCAGTATTTTAGCGGGAGGATGGTATGAGCAGTTCTTC; cdr3_aa: CASSILAGGWYEQFF
v_call: TRBV7-2; clone_size: .; d_call: .; j_call: TRBJ1-2; cdr3_nt: TGTGCCAGCAGCTTAGCGGACTATGGCTACACCTTC; cdr3_aa: CASSLADYGYTF
v_call: TRBV24-1; clone_size: few; d_call: .; j_call: TRBJ1-5; cdr3_nt: TGTGCCACCAGTGGGGGTGGCAATCAGCCCCAGCATTTT; cdr3_aa: CATSGGGNQPQHF
v_call: TRBV6-2/TRBV6-3; clone_size: .; d_call: .; j_call: TRBJ2-4; cdr3_nt: TGTGCCAGCAGTCGAAGAACCAAAAACATTCAGTACTTC; cdr3_aa: CASSRRTKNIQYF
v_call: TRBV7-2; clone_size: few; d_call: .; j_call: TRBJ2-3; cdr3_nt: TGTGCCAGCAGCTTAATTCCGGAGACAGATACGCAGTATTTT; cdr3_aa: CASSLIPETDTQYF
v_call: TRBV7-9; clone_size: .; d_call: TRBD2; j_call: TRBJ2-2; cdr3_nt: TGTGCCAGCAGGACAACCGGGACTAGCAACACCGGGGAGCTGTTTTTT; cdr3_aa: CASRTTGTSNTGELFF
v_call: TRBV2; clone_size: .; d_call: .; j_call: TRBJ2-2; cdr3_nt: TGTGCCAGCAGTGCGCGGGGGCCCACGAACACCGGGGAGCTGTTTTTT; cdr3_aa: CASSARGPTNTGELFF
v_call: TRBV7-2; clone_size: few; d_call: .; j_call: TRBJ2-7; cdr3_nt: TGTGCCAGCAGCTTCCGGACTCAAACCTACGAGCAGTACTTC; cdr3_aa: CASSFRTQTYEQYF
v_call: TRBV7-9; clone_size: .; d_call: .; j_call: TRBJ1-1; cdr3_nt: TGTGCCAGCACCAGCCTGAGAGTGGGGGCCATGAACACTGAAGCTTTCTTT; cdr3_aa: CASTSLRVGAMNTEAFF
v_call: TRBV7-2; clone_size: .; d_call: TRBD2; j_call: TRBJ2-3; cdr3_nt: TGTGCCAGCAGCTACATAGGGGGTTTAGCGGGAGAAGATACGCAGTATTTT; cdr3_aa: CASSYIGGLAGEDTQYF
v_call: TRBV6-2/TRBV6-3; clone_size: .; d_call: .; j_call: TRBJ2-4; cdr3_nt: TGTGCCAGCAAGGACAGAGTAGCCAAAAACATTCAGTACTTC; cdr3_aa: CASKDRVAKNIQYF